Described below is a single TCR beta chain sequence and its context. What it binds is not known. This record belongs to a study of T cell repertoires in cytomegalovirus infection. Germline V gene sequence: CDR1 MNHNY, CDR2 SVGAGI (reference sequence). V lost 5 bases to trimming and J lost 6 bases, with 17 bases between them. There are 14 residues in the CDR3. TCRdb called the reads again in MiXCR, with one record for every CDR3 protein. The data show approximately 910,000 distinct CDR3 sequences, approximately 33% seen once. This sequence originates from a human donor in good health (CMV status not recorded). Some clones in this sample may be carry-over from other donors' samples. Specimen: cultured CD8+ T cells from PBMCs, collected from culture after CMV antigen stimulation. V usage is TRBV6-6 and J usage is TRBJ2-7, with a possible D match to TRBD1 (5 bases). This CDR3 reads CASSKTVPRPEQYF. CDR3 bases: TGTGCCAGCAGTAAGACAGTTCCCCGCCCCGAGCAGTACTTC.